A single sample gave rise to the 32 T cell receptor beta chains below, sequenced in a study of vaccination effects on CD4 cells after COVID-19. TCRdb's table, derived via immunoSEQ multiplex PCR, lists solely in-frame clones and lacks some. This table has 45,000 to 55,000 clones, around three quarters appearing once. Subsequent to a culture period of around eleven days, CD4+ T cells were isolated. PCR confirmed that the person was infected with SARS-CoV-2 between March and December 2020. Subjects were given two BNT162b2 or mRNA-1273 vaccine doses. Their antigen targets remain unknown. The sequencing here drew on CD4+ T cells from PBMCs cultured without peptide, taken after COVID-19 vaccination. These receptor sequences come from a human donor who had a prior SARS-CoV-2 infection.

V and J are TRBV19 and TRBJ2-3; maybe TRBD2 (6 bases). Trimming took 4 bases from V and 6 from J, leaving 17 bases between them. The CDR3 runs 15 residues. Germline loops: CDR1 LNHDA, CDR2 SQIVND (reference sequence). CDR3 in DNA: TGTGCCAGTAGTACGGGGGACCGTGTGAGGGATACGCAGTATTTT. Translation: CASSTGDRVRDTQYF. The full variable domain, in which reference TRBV19 and TRBJ2-3 provide the parts outside the CDR3, is DGGITQSPKYLFRKEGQNVTLSCEQNLNHDAMYWYRQDPGQGLRLIYYSQIVNDFQKGDIAEGYSVSREKKESFPLTVTSAQKNPTAFYLCASSTGDRVRDTQYFGPGTRLTVL.

The chain has TRBV5-1 and TRBJ2-5; D could derive from TRBD1 or TRBD2 (5 bases each). The CDR3 runs 15 residues. Trimming shortened V by 5 bases and J by 0 bases, and 14 bases separated the two germline ends. The germline V gene has CDR1 SGHRS and CDR2 YFSETQ. The CDR3 here is CASRPGTAYQETQYF. CDR3 in DNA: TGCGCCAGCAGACCCGGGACGGCGTACCAAGAGACCCAGTACTTC.

The chain is built from TRBV18 and TRBJ1-1; D remains ambiguous. The V and J ends lost 6 bases and 2 bases respectively, with 16 bases between them. Germline V CDR1 and CDR2: KGHSH, LQKENI. The CDR3 is 15 amino acids. This chain's CDR3 is CASSRTWTENTEAFF. CDR3 nucleotide sequence: TGTGCCAGCTCGCGAACCTGGACGGAAAACACTGAAGCTTTCTTT.

The V gene is TRBV6-5, the J gene TRBJ2-7, with 8 bases aligning to TRBD2. Germline lookup yields CDR1 MNHEY and CDR2 SVGAGI. The CDR3 is 16 amino acids. The J segment lost 4 bases and the V segment lost 4 bases, leaving 12 bases of the junction unmatched. The CDR3 loop is CASSSRGRAGEYEQYF. The DNA for the CDR3 is TGTGCCAGCAGTTCCCGCGGGCGAGCGGGGGAGTACGAGCAGTACTTC.

The chain recombines TRBV30 with TRBJ2-5; 9 bases agree with TRBD1. This CDR3 region has 17 residues. J was trimmed by 5 bases and V by 3 bases; bases with no gene match: 16. Germline CDR1 is GTSNPN and CDR2 is SVGIG (reference sequence). The CDR3, as DNA: TGTGCCTGGAGCCACCCTTCGACAGGGGGGCGGGAGGAGACCCAGTACTTC. This translates into CAWSHPSTGGREETQYF.

The chain couples TRBV6-2 or TRBV6-3 to TRBJ1-5; no reliable D call. The CDR3 is 13 amino acids. Trimming removed 2 bases from V and 5 bases from J, with 7 bases in between. Germline V gene data show CDR1 as MNHEY and CDR2 as SVGEGT. CDR3 in DNA: TGTGCCAGCAGTTACGAGCGGGATCAGCCCCAGCATTTT. Amino acids: CASSYERDQPQHF.

This clone appeared a single time. The V call is TRBV30, the J call TRBJ2-7; weak D call: TRBD1 (6 bases). The CDR3 extends over 13 amino acids. Germline V gene data show CDR1 as GTSNPN and CDR2 as SVGIG (reference sequence). Trimming removed 5 bases at V and 3 bases at J, with 14 bases between. CDR3 loop: CAWGMTQGYEQYF. The CDR3 DNA follows: TGTGCCTGGGGGATGACACAGGGCTACGAGCAGTACTTC.

This chain connects TRBV9 to TRBJ2-7; 11 bases map to TRBD1. From germline, CDR1 is SGDLS and CDR2 YYNGEE. Germline trimming cut 0 bases from V and 6 bases from J; bases unmatched to any gene: 2. The CDR3 extends over 14 amino acids. Here the CDR3 reads CASSVAGTGGEQYF. As DNA, the CDR3 is TGTGCCAGCAGCGTAGCCGGGACAGGGGGCGAGCAGTACTTC.

By proportion, this clone is medium-sized. J is TRBJ2-7 and V is TRBV27; 8 nucleotides agree with TRBD1. The germline V gene has CDR1 MNHEY and CDR2 SMNVEV (reference sequence). Trimming cost V 8 bases and J 6 bases; bases outside gene matches: 15. The CDR3 is made up of 15 amino acids. CDR3 protein: CASGVRQGSSGEQYF. Here the CDR3 DNA reads TGTGCCAGCGGTGTCCGACAGGGGAGCTCGGGCGAGCAGTACTTC.

The V gene is TRBV5-1, the J gene TRBJ1-1; 7 bases map to TRBD1. CDR1 is SGHRS, CDR2 YFSETQ, per germline. The CDR3 sequence is 14 residues long. V shed 7 bases and J 0 bases; nucleotides not matched to a gene: 6. The CDR3 here is CASAGTAMNTEAFF. The CDR3 DNA is TGCGCCAGCGCCGGGACAGCCATGAACACTGAAGCTTTCTTT.

This chain connects TRBV19 to TRBJ1-4; D not certain. The CDR3 is made up of 16 amino acids. Germline CDR1 reads LNHDA; CDR2 reads SQIVND (reference sequence). The V end lost 10 bases, the J end lost 8 bases, and 26 bases lay between the germline ends. This CDR3 reads CATSLEGLRGWEKLFF. CDR3 bases: TGTGCCACCTCCCTTGAAGGCCTCCGGGGATGGGAAAAACTGTTTTTT.

Only one count was recorded for this clone. The chain is built from TRBV15 and TRBJ1-1; D is ambiguous. The V and J ends lost 0 bases and 8 bases respectively, with 13 bases between them. The CDR3 length is 14 residues. CDR1 is LNHNV and CDR2 is YYDKDF in the germline V gene (reference sequence). CDR3 sequence reads: CATSRDYPSSEAFF. CDR3 nucleotides: TGTGCCACCAGCAGAGATTACCCCTCCTCAGAAGCTTTCTTT.

The chain is built from TRBV10-2 and TRBJ2-7; D is ambiguous. Germline assignment: CDR1 WSHSY and CDR2 SAAADI. V was pared by 8 bases and J by 0 bases, with 8 bases between. This CDR3 comprises 12 residues. The DNA of the CDR3 is TGCGCCAGCCTTGGATACTCCTACGAGCAGTACTTC. As protein: CASLGYSYEQYF.

This chain uses TRBV10-1 with TRBJ2-1, with D unclear. V dropped 0 bases and J dropped 0 bases, with 12 bases sitting between them. This CDR3 is 17 amino acids long. Germline V gene sequence: CDR1 WNHNN, CDR2 SYGVQD (reference sequence). In nucleotides, the CDR3 is TGCGCCAGCAGTGAGTCGAGGCGGAACCGCTCCTACAATGAGCAGTTCTTC. Translating gives CASSESRRNRSYNEQFF.

The chain recombines TRBV7-3 with TRBJ2-7; 7 nucleotides line up with TRBD1. Germline V gives CDR1 SGHTA, CDR2 FQGTGA. There are 14 residues in the CDR3. Trimming at V came to 4 bases and at J to 6 bases, leaving 9 bases not matched to a gene. CDR3 protein: CASSSTGALSEQYF. The CDR3 DNA reads as TGTGCCAGCAGCTCAACAGGGGCATTAAGCGAGCAGTACTTC.

This clone was seen just once. The chain's CDR3 is CASSALAGEGNEQFF. The CDR3 coding sequence is TGTGCCAGCAGTGCCCTAGCGGGGGAGGGCAATGAGCAGTTCTTC. This chain joins TRBV2 and TRBJ2-1; 10 nucleotides line up with TRBD2. V trimming: 4 bases; J trimming: 6 bases; junction bases outside the gene matches: 6. CDR1 is SNHLY and CDR2 is FYNNEI in the germline V gene. The CDR3 spans 15 residues.

This clone was observed a single time. V is TRBV27 and J is TRBJ1-3; D is possibly TRBD1 (6 bases). In germline, CDR1 is MNHEY, CDR2 SMNVEV (reference sequence). CDR3 size: 16 residues. Deletions cut 7 bases from V and 0 bases from J, with 16 bases between. The CDR3 region is CASTRGGGNSGNTIYF. The DNA for the CDR3 is TGTGCCAGCACTAGGGGAGGGGGGAACTCTGGAAACACCATATATTTT.

The chain employs TRBV18 and TRBJ2-2; no clear D gene. Trimming pared 0 bases from V and 7 bases from J, leaving 15 bases between. The CDR3 extends over 16 amino acids. Germline CDR1 and CDR2: KGHSH and LQKENI. This CDR3 reads CASSPPARYLDGELFF. The CDR3 DNA is TGTGCCAGCTCACCACCGGCTAGATATTTGGACGGGGAGCTGTTTTTT. Full variable domain (outside the CDR3, taken from reference TRBV18 and TRBJ2-2): NAGVMQNPRHLVRRRGQEARLRCSPMKGHSHVYWYRQLPEEGLKFMVYLQKENIIDESGMPKERFSAEFPKEGPSILRIQQVVRGDSAAYFCASSPPARYLDGELFFGEGSRLTVL.

The chain links TRBV10-3 to TRBJ1-2; 11 bases align to TRBD1. The germline gives CDR1 ENHRY, CDR2 SYGVKD. The ends lost 7 bases at V and 10 bases at J; junction bases unmatched: 5. The CDR3 loop spans 12 amino acids. The CDR3: CAIKRTGGPYTF. DNA for the CDR3: TGTGCCATCAAGAGGACAGGGGGCCCCTACACCTTC.

V usage is TRBV5-1 and J usage is TRBJ1-1, with 11 bases identical to TRBD1. The V gene's germline CDR1 is SGHRS and CDR2 YFSETQ. Trimming removed 1 base from V and 2 bases from J; junction bases left unmatched: 4. There are 16 residues in the CDR3. The CDR3 here is CASSLQDRGHNTEAFF. DNA for the CDR3: TGCGCCAGCAGCTTGCAGGACAGGGGGCACAACACTGAAGCTTTCTTT.

The V and J genes are TRBV4-1 and TRBJ1-6; D not resolved. The germline gives CDR1 MGHRA, CDR2 YSYEKL. The CDR3 is made up of 15 amino acids. V was shortened by 0 bases and J by 8 bases, with 11 bases between the two germline ends. The CDR3 DNA reads as TGCGCCAGCAGCCAAGATCCGGACGGTTATTCACCCCTCCACTTT. This sequence encodes CASSQDPDGYSPLHF.

The chain employs TRBV7-9 and TRBJ1-3; a possible D gene is TRBD1 (5 bases). The germline V gene has CDR1 SEHNR and CDR2 FQNEAQ (reference sequence). V lost 1 base to trimming and J lost 5 bases, with 15 bases between them. This CDR3 has 16 amino acids. The CDR3 DNA reads TGTGCCAGCAGCTTAGAGATGGGGACCAATAGAAACACCATATATTTT. This translates into CASSLEMGTNRNTIYF.

This clone has a handful of counts. This sequence joins TRBV5-4 and TRBJ2-7; D possibly matches TRBD1 or TRBD2 (5 bases each). V was pared by 0 bases and J by 7 bases, with 20 bases between. The CDR3 is made up of 16 amino acids. Germline V gene sequence: CDR1 SGHNT, CDR2 YYREEE (reference sequence). CDR3 nucleotides: TGTGCCAGCAGCTTGGGGGGCCGGACCGTCTCGGGGGAGCAGTACTTC. This gives the protein CASSLGGRTVSGEQYF.

The chain links TRBV5-5 to TRBJ1-5; no clear D. Germline CDR1 SGHKS, CDR2 YYEKEE (reference sequence). The CDR3 has 17 amino acids. V was shortened by 0 bases and J by 0 bases, with 13 bases between the two germline ends. CDR3 in DNA: TGTGCCAGCAGCTTGGTACCGGAGGCAAATAGCAATCAGCCCCAGCATTTT. Its protein is CASSLVPEANSNQPQHF. The complete variable domain, with remaining parts taken from reference TRBV5-5 and TRBJ1-5, reads DAGVTQSPTHLIKTRGQQVTLRCSPISGHKSVSWYQQVLGQGPQFIFQYYEKEERGRGNFPDRFSARQFPNYSSELNVNALLLGDSALYLCASSLVPEANSNQPQHFGDGTRLSIL.

The genes are TRBV4-1 and TRBJ2-7, with 9 positions matching TRBD2. This CDR3 has 15 amino acids. CDR1 MGHRA and CDR2 YSYEKL come from the germline V gene. J gave up 6 bases and V 1 base, and 7 bases lay outside the gene matches. Here the CDR3 reads CASSQVSSGNREQYF. The CDR3 coding sequence is TGCGCCAGCAGCCAAGTGTCTAGCGGGAATCGCGAGCAGTACTTC.

This clone showed up just once. V and J are TRBV11-3 and TRBJ2-3; D is ambiguous. Germline CDR1 reads SGHNT; CDR2 reads YENEEA. The germline V and J ends were trimmed by 4 bases and 4 bases, with 12 bases remaining between them. CDR3 length equals 14 residues. The CDR3 spells CASSSLLLSDTQYF. The CDR3 bases are TGTGCCAGCAGCTCCCTCCTCCTCTCAGATACGCAGTATTTT.

This rearrangement joins TRBV19 to TRBJ2-3, with a possible D match to TRBD1 (6 bases). Trimming took off 4 bases at V and 4 bases at J, with 15 bases between the two ends. Germline CDR1 reads LNHDA; CDR2 reads SQIVND (reference sequence). This CDR3 contains 15 residues. The CDR3 nucleotides read TGTGCCAGTAGTAGGGACACTAGGGGTGCAGATACGCAGTATTTT. Translated, it gives CASSRDTRGADTQYF.

The genes are TRBV6-2 or TRBV6-3 and TRBJ2-3; either TRBD1 or TRBD2 may supply D (5 bases each). V was cut by 2 bases and J by 12 bases, with 15 bases left in between. CDR3 length: 13 amino acids. Germline values: CDR1 MNHEY, CDR2 SVGEGT. The CDR3 DNA reads TGTGCCAGCAGTTACGCCGGGACCCCTAGTCAGTATTTT. Its protein product is CASSYAGTPSQYF.

The chain carries TRBV2 and TRBJ2-1; TRBD2 matches at 12 bases. Germline CDR1 reads SNHLY; CDR2 reads FYNNEI. Trimming removed 6 bases from V and 1 base from J; junction bases left unmatched: 4. This CDR3 is 16 amino acids long. CDR3 sequence: CASRTSGGLSYNEQFF. CDR3 DNA sequence: TGTGCCAGCAGGACTAGCGGGGGCCTATCCTACAATGAGCAGTTCTTC.

A few counts support this clone. The V call is TRBV12-3 or TRBV12-4, the J call TRBJ2-7, with 7 bases lining up with TRBD2. With 5 bases clipped from V and 10 bases from J, the junction kept 5 bases outside the gene matches. This CDR3 has 11 residues. CDR3 sequence (DNA): TGTGCCAGCAGTCTTGGGACTATACAGTACTTC. Protein sequence: CASSLGTIQYF.

This clone turned up a few times. As DNA, the CDR3 is TGCGCCAGCAGCCAAGATTCCCGACAGGGGGCGAACACTGAAGCTTTCTTT. This translates into CASSQDSRQGANTEAFF. The chain couples TRBV4-3 to TRBJ1-1, with 10 nucleotides matching TRBD1. Germline CDR1 and CDR2: LGHNA and YSLEER. This CDR3 has 17 amino acids. Trimming at V came to 0 bases and at J to 1 base, leaving 5 bases not matched to a gene.

The CDR3 coding sequence is TGTGCCAGCAGCCAAGGGACTAGCGGGAGTGGGACCGGGGAGCTGTTTTTT. Its protein is CASSQGTSGSGTGELFF. J is TRBJ2-2 and V is TRBV7-3; the match to TRBD2 covers 14 bases. The trim removed 5 bases at V and 5 bases at J, leaving 7 bases unmatched. The CDR3 contains 17 residues. CDR1 is SGHTA and CDR2 is FQGTGA in the germline V gene.